Listed below are T cell receptor beta chains from one sample, sequenced in a study of blood T cell dynamics during melanoma immunotherapy. Sequenced by immunoSEQ multiplex PCR; TCRdb stores in-frame clones only, minus some. The repertoire consists of about 11,000 clones, with 87% occurring once and the leading ten covering 6.9%. The sequencing here drew on blood, taken from a patient treated with checkpoint blockade. Receptors were obtained from a human donor with melanoma. CDR3s include the opening cysteine and the closing phenylalanine or tryptophan. D genes are given only for firm matches. Expanded clones are given a class, and other clones once, few, many or no size at all.

TRBD1	TRBV6-5	-	TRBJ2-2	CASSTGGVPGELFF	TGTGCCAGCAGTACAGGGGGCGTACCCGGGGAGCTGTTTTTT
-	TRBV5-1	-	TRBJ2-3	CASKTDSTDTQYF	TGCGCCAGCAAAACAGATTCCACAGATACGCAGTATTTT
TRBD2	TRBV5-1	-	TRBJ2-3	CASSFSGPDTDTQYF	TGCGCCAGCAGCTTTAGCGGGCCGGACACAGATACGCAGTATTTT
-	TRBV9	-	TRBJ2-3	CASSVANGISTDTQYF	TGTGCCAGCAGCGTAGCTAACGGAATTAGCACAGATACGCAGTATTTT
-	TRBV5-1	few	TRBJ2-7	CASSRQGGDEQYF	TGCGCCAGCAGTCGGCAGGGCGGCGACGAGCAGTACTTC
TRBD1	TRBV6-1	-	TRBJ1-1	CASNPTGMDTEAFF	TGTGCCAGCAACCCGACAGGGATGGACACTGAAGCTTTCTTT
-	TRBV11-2	few	TRBJ1-5	CASSRGPRQPQHF	TGTGCCAGCAGTCGAGGCCCACGACAGCCCCAGCATTTT
-	TRBV19	-	TRBJ2-1	CASKRLGTDFEQFF	TGTGCCAGTAAAAGACTAGGGACAGACTTTGAGCAGTTCTTC
-	TRBV5-6	-	TRBJ1-2	CASSLRGLANYGYTF	TGTGCCAGCAGCTTGCGGGGGCTAGCTAACTATGGCTACACCTTC
-	TRBV5-4	-	TRBJ2-1	CASSYIHGEQFF	TGTGCCAGCAGTTATATCCACGGTGAGCAGTTCTTC
TRBD2	TRBV6-1	-	TRBJ2-5	CASSEAVSGVRETQYF	TGTGCCAGCAGTGAAGCGGTCAGCGGGGTTAGGGAGACCCAGTACTTC
-	TRBV5-3	-	TRBJ2-1	CARIPLRTEYNEQFF	TGTGCCAGAATCCCGTTACGGACGGAATACAATGAGCAGTTCTTC
-	TRBV7-9	-	TRBJ2-5	CASSASQGRETQYF	TGTGCCAGCAGCGCCTCACAGGGTCGGGAGACCCAGTACTTC
-	TRBV5-5	-	TRBJ2-7	CASSFSDGEQYF	TGTGCCAGCAGCTTCAGTGATGGGGAGCAGTACTTC
TRBD1	TRBV6-1	-	TRBJ2-3	CASSERGHLTRTDTQYF	TGTGCCAGCAGTGAAAGGGGGCACCTAACTCGCACAGATACGCAGTATTTT
-	TRBV2	-	TRBJ1-5	CASSRRGLGSNQPQHF	TGTGCCAGCAGCCGCAGGGGATTGGGGAGCAATCAGCCCCAGCATTTT
-	TRBV29-1	-	TRBJ1-1	CSVEEDRLTEAFF	TGCAGCGTTGAGGAAGACAGGTTAACTGAAGCTTTCTTT
-	TRBV19	-	TRBJ2-2	CASSSYSRAGELFF	TGTGCCAGTAGTAGTTACTCAAGGGCCGGGGAGCTGTTTTTT
-	TRBV6-6	-	TRBJ1-2	CASNQLRDYGYTF	TGTGCCAGCAATCAACTCCGGGACTATGGCTACACCTTC
TRBD1	TRBV19	-	TRBJ1-2	CASSPPGQPYGYTF	TGTGCCAGTAGCCCCCCGGGACAGCCGTATGGCTACACCTTC
TRBD1	TRBV7-7	once	TRBJ2-2	CASSPGTGVAGELFF	TGTGCCAGCAGTCCCGGGACAGGGGTGGCCGGGGAGCTGTTTTTT
-	TRBV30	once	TRBJ1-4	CAWSGNREREKLFF	TGTGCCTGGAGTGGCAACAGGGAGCGAGAAAAACTGTTTTTT
TRBD1	TRBV5-1	-	TRBJ1-1	CASSFVPGQGTEAFF	TGCGCCAGCAGCTTCGTCCCGGGACAGGGAACTGAAGCTTTCTTT
TRBD2	TRBV19	once	TRBJ2-1	CASQLAGYNEQFF	TGTGCCAGCCAACTAGCGGGGTACAATGAGCAGTTCTTC
-	TRBV5-4	-	TRBJ1-4	CASSLDYGEKLFF	TGTGCCAGCAGCTTGGATTATGGTGAAAAACTGTTTTTT
TRBD2	TRBV7-7	-	TRBJ2-5	CASSLGTRGAGETQYF	TGTGCCAGCAGCTTAGGAACGCGGGGGGCGGGAGAGACCCAGTACTTC
-	TRBV5-6	-	TRBJ1-2	CASSSPGLSQNYGYTF	TGTGCCAGCAGCTCTCCAGGGTTATCCCAAAACTATGGCTACACCTTC
-	TRBV7-3	once	TRBJ2-1	CASSPPGRAREQFF	TGTGCCAGCAGCCCCCCCGGCAGGGCGCGGGAGCAGTTCTTC
-	TRBV7-2	-	TRBJ1-1	CASSFTQGRNTEAFF	TGTGCCAGCAGCTTTACTCAGGGAAGGAACACTGAAGCTTTCTTT
TRBD1	TRBV29-1	-	TRBJ1-2	CSVVAGGDYGYTF	TGCAGCGTTGTCGCAGGGGGCGACTATGGCTACACCTTC
-	TRBV10-3	-	TRBJ1-4	CAISDPPGVREKLFF	TGTGCCATCAGTGACCCCCCGGGGGTGAGGGAAAAACTGTTTTTT
-	TRBV11-2	-	TRBJ1-2	CASSLEGQNYYGYTF	TGTGCCAGCAGCTTAGAAGGTCAAAATTACTATGGCTACACCTTC
-	TRBV5-4	-	TRBJ2-5	CASSTGTHRKTQYF	TGTGCCAGCAGTACCGGGACTCACAGAAAGACCCAGTACTTC
TRBD1	TRBV25-1	-	TRBJ2-5	CASTRGQGQAETQYF	TGTGCCAGCACCCGGGGACAGGGTCAGGCTGAGACCCAGTACTTC
-	TRBV4-1	-	TRBJ2-3	CASSQEIGFYTQYF	TGCGCCAGCAGCCAAGAAATTGGATTTTATACGCAGTATTTT
TRBD1	TRBV5-1	-	TRBJ2-2	CASSPDRANTGELFF	TGCGCCAGCAGCCCCGACAGGGCGAACACCGGGGAGCTGTTTTTT
-	TRBV30	-	TRBJ1-5	CAWSVGGGHQPQHF	TGTGCCTGGAGCGTCGGGGGTGGCCATCAGCCCCAGCATTTT
-	TRBV28	-	TRBJ1-5	CASSDFGTFNQPQHF	TGTGCCAGCAGCGACTTCGGGACTTTTAATCAGCCCCAGCATTTT
TRBD1	TRBV2	-	TRBJ2-1	CASDRGLPRNEQFF	TGTGCCAGCGATAGGGGGCTCCCTCGGAATGAGCAGTTCTTC
TRBD1	TRBV9	-	TRBJ2-5	CASSVNTGGGETQYF	TGTGCCAGCAGCGTAAATACAGGGGGCGGCGAGACCCAGTACTTC
-	TRBV7-9	-	TRBJ1-2	CASTRSQESYTF	TGTGCCAGCACCCGGTCCCAGGAGAGCTACACCTTC
-	TRBV7-9	-	TRBJ1-1	CASSLNTEAFF	TGTGCCAGCAGCTTAAACACTGAAGCTTTCTTT
-	TRBV7-2	-	TRBJ1-3	CASSLNTAGNTIYF	TGTGCCAGCAGCCTCAACACGGCGGGAAACACCATATATTTT
TRBD1	TRBV18	-	TRBJ2-2	CASSLGQGNTGELFF	TGTGCCAGCTCACTGGGACAGGGGAACACCGGGGAGCTGTTTTTT
-	TRBV2	-	TRBJ1-2	CASSEGPPLAPGYTF	TGTGCCAGCAGTGAAGGGCCGCCCTTGGCTCCTGGCTACACCTTC
-	TRBV5-6	-	TRBJ2-3	CASTLGGGPGLPWYF	TGTGCCAGCACCCTTGGGGGGGGCCCGGGACTACCTTGGTATTTT
TRBD2	TRBV2	-	TRBJ2-1	CASSEVPGTSVNNEQFF	TGTGCCAGCAGTGAAGTTCCGGGGACTAGCGTTAACAATGAGCAGTTCTTC
-	TRBV21-1	few	TRBJ1-2	CASSKGQSYGYTF	TGTGCCAGCAGCAAAGGGCAGTCCTATGGCTACACCTTC
-	TRBV20-1	-	TRBJ1-2	CSASPGGSYTF	TGCAGTGCTAGTCCCGGGGGAAGCTACACCTTC
-	TRBV19	-	TRBJ1-5	CASSTPGAHGSQHF	TGTGCCAGTAGTACCCCAGGGGCCCACGGGTCCCAGCATTTT
TRBD1	TRBV30	once	TRBJ1-1	CAWSGQGGRTEAFF	TGTGCCTGGAGCGGACAGGGAGGTCGGACTGAAGCTTTCTTT